The 14 T cell receptor beta chains in this list originate from one sample, sequenced in a study of human T cells and chemical hapten exposure. Individual cDNA molecules (in the library) carried attached unique molecular identifiers. TCRdb recomputed calls from the reads with MiXCR, one row per CDR3 protein. The sample comprises 95,000 to 150,000 distinct CDR3 sequences, over 7.5% of which are singletons, and 1.4% rests with the top ten. Extraction of total RNA was performed on unfractionated whole blood. Material: whole blood. These receptor sequences come from a human donor in good health. Some clones in this sample may be carry-over from other donors' samples.

In its sample, this clonotype is medium-sized. The rearrangement joins TRBV27 to TRBJ1-1; tentatively, D is TRBD1 (5 bases). This CDR3 is built from 17 residues. Per germline, CDR1 MNHEY and CDR2 SMNVEV (reference sequence). With 7 bases removed from V and 0 bases from J, the gap between germline ends came to 21 bases. CDR3 amino acids: CASNGTPPNGMNTEAFF. CDR3 DNA sequence: TGTGCCAGCAACGGGACGCCCCCGAACGGCATGAACACTGAAGCTTTCTTT.

The rearrangement uses TRBV12-5 and TRBJ2-2; tentatively, D is TRBD1 or TRBD2 (5 bases each). Germline CDR1 LGHNT, CDR2 FRNRAP. The ends were cut back, 2 bases at V and 0 bases at J, with 10 bases in the middle. CDR3 size: 16 residues. In DNA, the CDR3 is TGTGCTAGTGGTTTGATACTGGGACCGAACACCGGGGAGCTGTTTTTT. The encoded protein is CASGLILGPNTGELFF.

In its sample, this clonotype was seen many times. The J gene is TRBJ1-2, the V gene TRBV14; 8 bases are a match to TRBD1. CDR1 and CDR2 from the germline V gene are SGHDN and FVKESK. The CDR3 totals 16 residues. The trim removed 3 bases at V and 6 bases at J, leaving 12 bases unmatched. CDR3 coding DNA: TGTGCCAGCAGCCATCTGACAGGGGCCCCAAGTGATGGCTACACCTTC. It specifies CASSHLTGAPSDGYTF. Looking up the rest from reference TRBV14 and TRBJ1-2 gives the full variable domain: EAGVTQFPSHSVIEKGQTVTLRCDPISGHDNLYWYRRVMGKEIKFLLHFVKESKQDESGMPNNRFLAERTGGTYSTLKVQPAELEDSGVYFCASSHLTGAPSDGYTFGSGTRLTVV.

This clonotype was detected many times. The V call is TRBV20-1, the J call TRBJ2-1; D might be TRBD2 (6 bases). Trimming left V 4 bases short and J 4 bases short, with 14 bases between. The germline gives CDR1 DFQATT, CDR2 SNEGSKA (reference sequence). The CDR3 runs 14 residues. CDR3 DNA sequence: TGCAGTGCTATCCAACGCGGAGGGTACAATGAGCAGTTCTTC. As protein: CSAIQRGGYNEQFF.

Notes on this clonotype: It may be a read error: a sequence one base away is much more abundant. The genes are TRBV4-2 and TRBJ1-1; D ambiguous. CDR3 length: 13 residues. Germline V lookup: CDR1 LGHNA, CDR2 YNFKEQ. V dropped 4 bases and J dropped 6 bases, with 12 bases sitting between them. The CDR3 sequence: CASSRGVDSEAFF. CDR3 nucleotide sequence: TGTGCCAGCAGCCGTGGGGTAGACTCTGAAGCTTTCTTT.

This clonotype was counted between two and nine times. This sequence joins TRBV3-1 and TRBJ2-1, with a tentative D call TRBD2 (7 bases). Per germline, CDR1 LGHDT and CDR2 YNNKEL (reference sequence). V was cut by 8 bases and J by 2 bases, with 16 bases left in between. This CDR3 region has 15 residues. The CDR3 nucleotides are TGTGCCAGCCACGGGGGGCGGGACCCCTACAATGAGCAGTTCTTC. Encoded protein: CASHGGRDPYNEQFF.

The chain links TRBV7-6 to TRBJ2-3, with TRBD2 matching over 8 bases. The V gene's germline CDR1 is SGHVS and CDR2 FNYEAQ. This CDR3 comprises 18 residues. Trimming cost V 2 bases and J 1 base; bases outside gene matches: 11. For the CDR3, the DNA is TGTGCCAGCAGCTTAAGGGGGAGGACTAGCCCCCGCACAGATACGCAGTATTTT. It specifies CASSLRGRTSPRTDTQYF.

Ten or more counts support this clonotype. The chain is built from TRBV7-9 and TRBJ2-7, with TRBD1 identical over 8 bases. J was trimmed by 1 base and V by 3 bases; bases with no gene match: 5. The CDR3 spans 15 residues. Germline loops: CDR1 SEHNR, CDR2 FQNEAQ (reference sequence). CDR3 sequence reads: CASSFRQGSSYEQYF. The CDR3 DNA reads TGTGCCAGCAGCTTTAGACAGGGGTCGTCCTACGAGCAGTACTTC. Using reference TRBV7-9 and TRBJ2-7 for the parts outside the CDR3, the full variable domain is DTGVSQNPRHKITKRGQNVTFRCDPISEHNRLYWYRQTLGQGPEFLTYFQNEAQLEKSRLLSDRFSAERPKGSFSTLEIQRTEQGDSAMYLCASSFRQGSSYEQYFGPGTRLTVT.

This clonotype was detected ten times or more. The V call is TRBV7-9, the J call TRBJ1-3; tentative D call: TRBD1 (5 bases). The germline V gene has CDR1 SEHNR and CDR2 FQNEAQ (reference sequence). Between the trimmed V and J ends, which lost 0 bases and 0 bases, there was a span of 12 bases. The CDR3 has 17 amino acids. The CDR3 nucleotides read TGTGCCAGCAGCTTAGCAAGCAGGGTTTTCTCTGGAAACACCATATATTTT. The encoded protein is CASSLASRVFSGNTIYF.

This clonotype turned up a few times. This rearrangement joins TRBV2 to TRBJ1-2; tentative D call: TRBD1 (5 bases). Trimming shortened V by 1 base and J by 7 bases, and 22 bases separated the two germline ends. This CDR3 has 17 amino acids. Germline assignment: CDR1 SNHLY and CDR2 FYNNEI. CDR3 in DNA: TGTGCCAGCAGTGAAGTCTCGAGGACGGGGCCCCTTGGTGGCTACACCTTC. This codes for CASSEVSRTGPLGGYTF.

There are a few counts of this clonotype. This chain uses TRBV3-1 with TRBJ1-1; TRBD1 might be the D (6 bases). Per germline, CDR1 LGHDT and CDR2 YNNKEL (reference sequence). CDR3 length: 13 amino acids. V gave up 4 bases and J gave up 6 bases, with 12 bases separating them. Here the CDR3 DNA reads TGTGCCAGCAGCCCCGGTCGGGGGCCTGAAGCTTTCTTT. It translates to CASSPGRGPEAFF.

In regard to this clonotype: This clone may be a read error of a much larger clone one base away. The CDR3: CASSPSGTDEALF. For the CDR3, the DNA is TGTGCCAGCTCACCGAGCGGGACGGATGAAGCTTTGTTT. The chain carries TRBV18 and TRBJ1-1, with D maybe TRBD1 (5 bases). Looked up from germline, CDR1 is KGHSH and CDR2 is LQKENI. This CDR3 spans 13 amino acids.

This clonotype was counted at least ten times. CDR3 coding DNA: TGCGCCAGCAGCCAAGATTCACAGTCCAAAAACATTCAGTACTTC. It translates to CASSQDSQSKNIQYF. This sequence joins TRBV4-3 and TRBJ2-4; no definite D call. The CDR3 loop spans 15 amino acids. The V and J ends lost 0 bases and 2 bases respectively, with 8 bases between them. The germline V gene has CDR1 LGHNA and CDR2 YSLEER.

This clonotype showed up many times. DNA of the CDR3: TGCGCCAGCAGCCAAGTCGCAGCGGATGGTCCCCAGCATTTT. Translating it yields CASSQVAADGPQHF. The gene calls are TRBV4-1 and TRBJ1-5; D ambiguous. This CDR3 has 14 residues. Trimming stripped 1 base from V and 10 bases from J, with 14 bases between. Germline CDR1 and CDR2: MGHRA and YSYEKL.